One and the same sample provided the 5 T cell receptor beta chains below, sequenced in a study of siplizumab effects on memory and regulatory T cells. Sequencing used immunoSEQ multiplex PCR; TCRdb keeps in-frame clones, though not all of them. Altogether more than 85,000 clones are present, 80% to 95% being singletons, with the ten largest covering approximately 1.2%. The source material was CD4+ T cells sorted from blood. These TCRs come from a human donor in good health.

This chain connects TRBV2 to TRBJ2-1; 9 nucleotides align to TRBD2. J was trimmed by 4 bases and V by 4 bases; bases with no gene match: 5. Germline assignment: CDR1 SNHLY and CDR2 FYNNEI. The CDR3 loop spans 15 amino acids. This CDR3 is CASSVRLAAYNEQFF. In nucleotides, the CDR3 is TGTGCCAGCAGTGTGCGACTAGCGGCGTACAATGAGCAGTTCTTC.

The V call is TRBV5-1, the J call TRBJ2-5, with 7 positions matching TRBD2. V lost 4 bases, J lost 5 bases, and 5 bases stayed unmatched. The CDR3 runs to 13 residues. Germline loops: CDR1 SGHRS, CDR2 YFSETQ. The CDR3 loop is CASSNRAGETQYF. In DNA, the CDR3 is TGCGCCAGCAGCAACAGAGCGGGGGAGACCCAGTACTTC.

This clone was counted only a few times. The rearrangement joins TRBV7-9 to TRBJ2-7; a possible D gene is TRBD2 (5 bases). CDR3 length: 11 residues. The germline gives CDR1 SEHNR, CDR2 FQNEAQ (reference sequence). With 8 bases removed from V and 3 bases from J, the gap between germline ends came to 8 bases. The CDR3, as DNA: TGTGCCAGCGGACTGCACTACGAGCAGTACTTC. Its protein is CASGLHYEQYF.

On this clone itself: The identical CDR3 is also encoded by other nucleotide sequences in the sample. V usage is TRBV7-2 and J usage is TRBJ2-2; 8 bases are a match to TRBD1. The V and J ends lost 6 bases and 6 bases, in that order; junction bases with no gene match: 9. Germline V CDR1 and CDR2: SGHTA, FQGNSA. There are 15 residues in the CDR3. CDR3 coding DNA: TGTGCCAGCAGTATCGACAGGGGTGGGGCCGGGGAGCTGTTTTTT. It yields the protein CASSIDRGGAGELFF. The full variable domain, with the rest looked up from reference TRBV7-2 and TRBJ2-2, is GAGVSQSPSNKVTEKGKDVELRCDPISGHTALYWYRQSLGQGLEFLIYFQGNSAPDKSGLPSDRFSAERTGGSVSTLTIQRTQQEDSAVYLCASSIDRGGAGELFFGEGSRLTVL.

The chain couples TRBV7-3 to TRBJ2-3; D is unresolved. Trimming shortened V by 4 bases and J by 7 bases, and 18 bases separated the two germline ends. There are 15 residues in the CDR3. Germline CDR1 is SGHTA and CDR2 is FQGTGA. The CDR3 nucleotides read TGTGCCAGCAGCTCTGGGCTAAGGGCACGAAATACGCAGTATTTT. Translating it yields CASSSGLRARNTQYF.